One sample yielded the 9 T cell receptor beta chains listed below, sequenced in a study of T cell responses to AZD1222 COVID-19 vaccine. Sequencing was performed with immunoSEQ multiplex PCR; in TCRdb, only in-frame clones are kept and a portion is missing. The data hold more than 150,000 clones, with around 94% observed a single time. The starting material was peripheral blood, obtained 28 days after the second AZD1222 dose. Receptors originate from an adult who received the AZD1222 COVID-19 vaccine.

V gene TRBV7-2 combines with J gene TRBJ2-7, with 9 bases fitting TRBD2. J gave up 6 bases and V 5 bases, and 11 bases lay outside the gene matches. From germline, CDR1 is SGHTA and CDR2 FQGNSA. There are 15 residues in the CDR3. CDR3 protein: CASSHRLADHSEQYF. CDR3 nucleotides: TGTGCCAGCAGCCACCGACTAGCGGATCATTCCGAGCAGTACTTC. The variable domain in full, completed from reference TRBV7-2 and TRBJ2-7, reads GAGVSQSPSNKVTEKGKDVELRCDPISGHTALYWYRQSLGQGLEFLIYFQGNSAPDKSGLPSDRFSAERTGGSVSTLTIQRTQQEDSAVYLCASSHRLADHSEQYFGPGTRLTVT.

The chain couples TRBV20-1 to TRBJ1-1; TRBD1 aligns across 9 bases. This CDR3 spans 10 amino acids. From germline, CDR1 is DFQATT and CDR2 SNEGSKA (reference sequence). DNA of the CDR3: TGCAGGGGACAGGGCGCTGAAGCTTTCTTT. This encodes CRGQGAEAFF.

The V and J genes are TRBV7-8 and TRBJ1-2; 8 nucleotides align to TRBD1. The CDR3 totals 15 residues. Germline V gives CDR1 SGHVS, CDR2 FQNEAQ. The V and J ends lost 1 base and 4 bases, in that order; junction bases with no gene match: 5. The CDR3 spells CASSLGGGQVYGYTF. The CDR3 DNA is TGTGCCAGCAGCTTAGGGGGGGGACAGGTCTATGGCTACACCTTC.

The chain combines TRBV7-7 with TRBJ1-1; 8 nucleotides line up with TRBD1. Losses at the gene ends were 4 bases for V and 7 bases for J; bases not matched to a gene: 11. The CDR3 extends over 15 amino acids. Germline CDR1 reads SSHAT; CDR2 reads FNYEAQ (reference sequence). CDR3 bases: TGTGCCAGCAGCTGGGGACAGGATTGTTATAGTGAAGCTTTCTTT. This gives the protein CASSWGQDCYSEAFF.

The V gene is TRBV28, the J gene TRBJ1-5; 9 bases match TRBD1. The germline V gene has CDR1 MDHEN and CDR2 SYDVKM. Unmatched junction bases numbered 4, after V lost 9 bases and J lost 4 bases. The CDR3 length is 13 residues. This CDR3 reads CASKQGANQPQHF. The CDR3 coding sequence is TGTGCCAGTAAACAGGGGGCAAATCAGCCCCAGCATTTT.

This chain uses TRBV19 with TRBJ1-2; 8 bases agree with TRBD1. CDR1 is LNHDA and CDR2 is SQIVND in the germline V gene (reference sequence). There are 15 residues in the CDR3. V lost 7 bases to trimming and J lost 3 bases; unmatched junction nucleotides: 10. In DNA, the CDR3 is TGTGCCAGTATCCAGACAGGGGCGCTCCACTATGGCTACACCTTC. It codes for CASIQTGALHYGYTF.

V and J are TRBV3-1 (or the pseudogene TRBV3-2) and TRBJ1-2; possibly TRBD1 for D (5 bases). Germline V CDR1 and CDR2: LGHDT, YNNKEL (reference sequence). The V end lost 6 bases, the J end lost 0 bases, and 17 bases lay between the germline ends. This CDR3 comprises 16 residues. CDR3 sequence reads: CASRLMSGLSNYGYTF. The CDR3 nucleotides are TGTGCCAGCAGACTTATGTCAGGGCTTTCTAACTATGGCTACACCTTC.

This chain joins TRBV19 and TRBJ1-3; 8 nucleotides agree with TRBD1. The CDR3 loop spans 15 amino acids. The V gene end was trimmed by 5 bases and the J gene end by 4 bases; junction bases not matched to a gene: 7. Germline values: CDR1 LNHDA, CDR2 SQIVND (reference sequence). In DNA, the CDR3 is TGTGCCAGTAGTCAGACAGGGGCTGGCGGAAACACCATATATTTT. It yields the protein CASSQTGAGGNTIYF. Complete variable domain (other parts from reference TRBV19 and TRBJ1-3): DGGITQSPKYLFRKEGQNVTLSCEQNLNHDAMYWYRQDPGQGLRLIYYSQIVNDFQKGDIAEGYSVSREKKESFPLTVTSAQKNPTAFYLCASSQTGAGGNTIYFGEGSWLTVV.

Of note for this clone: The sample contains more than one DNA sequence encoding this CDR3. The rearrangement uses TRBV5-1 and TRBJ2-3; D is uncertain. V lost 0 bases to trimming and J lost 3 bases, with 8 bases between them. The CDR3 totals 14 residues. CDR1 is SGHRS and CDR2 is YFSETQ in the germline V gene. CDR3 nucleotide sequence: TGCGCCAGCAGCTTGGGACAATCAACAGATACGCAGTATTTT. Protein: CASSLGQSTDTQYF.